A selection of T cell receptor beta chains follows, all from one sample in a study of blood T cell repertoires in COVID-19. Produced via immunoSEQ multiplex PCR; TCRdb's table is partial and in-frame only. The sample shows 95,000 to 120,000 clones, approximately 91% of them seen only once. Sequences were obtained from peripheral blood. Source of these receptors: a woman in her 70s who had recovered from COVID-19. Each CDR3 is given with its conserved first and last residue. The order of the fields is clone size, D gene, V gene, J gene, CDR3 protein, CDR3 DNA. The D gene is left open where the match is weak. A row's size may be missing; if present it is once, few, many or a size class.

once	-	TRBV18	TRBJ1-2	CASSPVLTGYGYTF	TGTGCCAGCTCACCAGTCCTGACGGGCTATGGCTACACCTTC
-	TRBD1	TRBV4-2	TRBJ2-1	CASSQAGDRGRDEQFF	TGTGCCAGCAGCCAAGCTGGGGACAGGGGGCGGGATGAGCAGTTCTTC
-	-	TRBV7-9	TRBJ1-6	CASTSGGRTLHF	TGTGCCAGCACCTCCGGGGGTCGGACCCTCCACTTT
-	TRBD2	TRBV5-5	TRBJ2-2	CASSPGLAGYTGELFF	TGTGCCAGCAGCCCTGGACTAGCGGGATACACCGGGGAGCTGTTTTTT
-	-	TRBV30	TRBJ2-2	CAWQTGTLGTRELFF	TGTGCCTGGCAAACCGGGACATTGGGTACTCGGGAGCTGTTTTTT
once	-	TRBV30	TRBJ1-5	CAWSFTPGVDQPQHF	TGTGCCTGGAGTTTTACGCCAGGGGTAGATCAGCCCCAGCATTTT
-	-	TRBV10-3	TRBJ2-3	CAIGGSTDTQYF	TGTGCCATCGGGGGGAGCACAGATACGCAGTATTTT
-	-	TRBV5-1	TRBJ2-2	CASSLDGGRNTGELFF	TGCGCCAGCAGCTTGGACGGGGGGCGGAACACCGGGGAGCTGTTTTTT
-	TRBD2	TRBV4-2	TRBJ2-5	CASGPSGFQETQYF	TGTGCCAGCGGCCCTAGCGGATTTCAAGAGACCCAGTACTTC
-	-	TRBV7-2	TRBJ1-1	CASSYATRGHEGTEAFF	TGTGCCAGCAGCTACGCCACCCGGGGACATGAGGGGACTGAAGCTTTCTTT